Following are 28 T cell receptor beta chains from one sample sequenced in a study of blood T cell repertoires in COVID-19. The protocol was immunoSEQ multiplex PCR, while the TCRdb copy is restricted to in-frame clones and leaves out a portion. Among around 99,000 clones, approximately 90% were seen once, and the ten largest hold over 1%. The source material was peripheral blood. The receptor set was obtained from a woman between 25 and 40 years old with acute or convalescent COVID-19.

V is TRBV5-4 and J is TRBJ2-7; D may be TRBD2 (5 bases). The germline V gene has CDR1 SGHNT and CDR2 YYREEE (reference sequence). V was trimmed by 4 bases and J by 11 bases, leaving 19 bases between them. There are 13 residues in the CDR3. CDR3 bases: TGTGCCAGCAGCCCGGGGTCCGAAGGTAATAAGTACTTC. It encodes CASSPGSEGNKYF.

The CDR3 loop is CASSPGTPNSPLHF. In nucleotides, the CDR3 is TGTGCCAGCTCACCCGGGACACCCAATTCACCCCTCCACTTT. This chain joins TRBV18 and TRBJ1-6, with a tentative D call TRBD1 (6 bases). This CDR3 region has 14 residues. Germline loops: CDR1 KGHSH, CDR2 LQKENI. The V end lost 3 bases, the J end lost 7 bases, and 10 bases lay between the germline ends.

The table lists this clone with a few counts. This chain links TRBV7-8 with TRBJ2-2; 11 nucleotides line up with TRBD2. Germline CDR1 SGHVS, CDR2 FQNEAQ. V lost 2 bases and J lost 4; bases outside the gene matches: 6. The CDR3 spans 17 residues. CDR3 sequence: CASSLTGLAGGTGELFF. The CDR3 DNA reads as TGTGCCAGCAGCTTAACCGGGCTAGCGGGGGGCACCGGGGAGCTGTTTTTT.

The chain employs TRBV9 and TRBJ2-3; maybe TRBD2 (5 bases). The CDR3 covers 13 residues. The germline V and J ends were trimmed by 0 bases and 14 bases, with 16 bases remaining between them. Germline CDR1 SGDLS, CDR2 YYNGEE. The CDR3 DNA reads TGTGCCAGCAGCGTAGCTAGGGAGAGCCCCTCGTATTTT. Amino acids: CASSVARESPSYF.

The CDR3 loop reads CSVDLVANEQFF. The CDR3 DNA follows: TGCAGCGTTGACCTAGTTGCCAATGAGCAGTTCTTC. The V gene is TRBV29-1, the J gene TRBJ2-1, with unresolved D. This CDR3 is built from 12 residues. CDR1 and CDR2 (germline): SQVTM, ANQGSEA. V was pared by 3 bases and J by 6 bases, with 9 bases between.

The chain joins TRBV9 to TRBJ2-7, with D tentatively TRBD1 (6 bases). Between the trimmed V and J ends, which lost 4 bases and 2 bases, there was a span of 13 bases. CDR3 length: 14 residues. From germline, CDR1 is SGDLS and CDR2 YYNGEE. CDR3 in DNA: TGTGCCAGCAGCCCCCGTCGGACAGCCTACGAGCAGTACTTC. This codes for CASSPRRTAYEQYF.

This clone was seen a single time. The genes are TRBV7-2 and TRBJ1-1; D call uncertain. Germline V lookup: CDR1 SGHTA, CDR2 FQGNSA. The V gene lost 5 bases and the J gene lost 1 base, with 8 bases spanning the gap. The CDR3 totals 13 residues. The CDR3 loop is CASSPAANTEAFF. As DNA, the CDR3 is TGTGCCAGCAGCCCAGCGGCGAACACTGAAGCTTTCTTT.

In its sample, this clone was seen once. The rearrangement joins TRBV4-2 to TRBJ2-5; the D is unclear. Trimming took off 0 bases at V and 4 bases at J, with 9 bases between the two ends. Germline V gene data show CDR1 as LGHNA and CDR2 as YNFKEQ. The CDR3 is made up of 14 amino acids. The CDR3 DNA reads TGTGCCAGCAGCCAAGACGGCGGCAGAGAGACCCAGTACTTC. Protein: CASSQDGGRETQYF.

The rearrangement links TRBV6-2 or TRBV6-3 to TRBJ2-5; 9 bases fit TRBD2. The CDR3 sequence is 11 residues long. Germline V CDR1 and CDR2: MNHEY, SVGEGT. Trimming at V came to 3 bases and at J to 14 bases, leaving 4 bases not matched to a gene. The CDR3 region is CASSYSGSSYF. CDR3 nucleotide sequence: TGTGCCAGCAGTTATAGCGGGAGCTCTTACTTC.

The chain links TRBV4-3 to TRBJ1-4; perhaps TRBD1 as D (5 bases). Between the trimmed V and J ends, which lost 1 base and 7 bases, there was a span of 10 bases. The CDR3 is 14 amino acids. Germline CDR1 is LGHNA and CDR2 is YSLEER. The CDR3, as DNA: TGCGCCAGCAGCCAAGGGACAATGAGTGAAAAACTGTTTTTT. Protein product: CASSQGTMSEKLFF.

The V call is TRBV2, the J call TRBJ2-7; D not resolved. V was cut by 2 bases and J by 3 bases, with 2 bases left in between. Germline-derived CDR1 and CDR2 are SNHLY and FYNNEI. The CDR3 runs 11 residues. In nucleotides, the CDR3 is TGTGCCAGCAGTGAATACTACGAGCAGTACTTC. It yields the protein CASSEYYEQYF.

The gene calls are TRBV19 and TRBJ1-5; D is unclear. CDR3 length: 15 residues. Germline V gives CDR1 LNHDA, CDR2 SQIVND (reference sequence). V was clipped by 5 bases and J by 2 bases, with 13 bases between them. The CDR3 region has the DNA TGTGCCAGTAGTTTCAGCAGGATTGGCAATCAGCCCCAGCATTTT. Amino acids: CASSFSRIGNQPQHF. The entire variable domain, with the rest obtained from reference TRBV19 and TRBJ1-5, is as follows: DGGITQSPKYLFRKEGQNVTLSCEQNLNHDAMYWYRQDPGQGLRLIYYSQIVNDFQKGDIAEGYSVSREKKESFPLTVTSAQKNPTAFYLCASSFSRIGNQPQHFGDGTRLSIL.

V and J are TRBV4-1 and TRBJ1-5; tentatively, D is TRBD1 (5 bases). Germline V gene data show CDR1 as MGHRA and CDR2 as YSYEKL. CDR3 length: 16 amino acids. Trimming cost V 0 bases and J 1 base, with 10 bases left between them. The CDR3 sequence: CASSQEAQGSNQPQHF. The CDR3 coding sequence is TGCGCCAGCAGCCAAGAAGCCCAGGGAAGCAATCAGCCCCAGCATTTT.

Points on this clone: Other DNA sequences from this sample encode an identical CDR3 as well. The J gene is TRBJ1-1, the V gene TRBV7-9; D not resolved. V was clipped by 2 bases and J by 6 bases, with 4 bases between them. The CDR3 is 11 residues long. The V gene's germline CDR1 is SEHNR and CDR2 FQNEAQ (reference sequence). In DNA form, the CDR3 reads TGTGCCAGCAGCTTACGGGCTGAAGCTTTCTTT. Amino acid sequence: CASSLRAEAFF.

J is TRBJ1-4 and V is TRBV18, with TRBD1 identical over 7 bases. The germline CDR1 and CDR2 sequences are KGHSH and LQKENI. The CDR3 runs to 15 residues. V gave up 4 bases and J gave up 0 bases; unmatched junction bases: 2. CDR3 amino acids: CASSRGQATNEKLFF. The CDR3 DNA reads as TGTGCCAGCTCACGAGGACAGGCAACTAATGAAAAACTGTTTTTT.

The chain couples TRBV28 to TRBJ2-3, with TRBD2 as a possible D gene (6 bases). This CDR3 contains 14 residues. Trimming removed 3 bases from V and 1 base from J, with 8 bases in between. CDR1 is MDHEN and CDR2 is SYDVKM in the germline V gene. CDR3: CASSFVAGTDTQYF. Written as DNA, the CDR3 is TGTGCCAGCAGTTTCGTAGCGGGCACAGATACGCAGTATTTT.

The genes are TRBV15 and TRBJ1-6, with 7 bases matching TRBD1. The CDR3 totals 15 residues. With 7 bases clipped from V and 10 bases from J, the junction kept 13 bases outside the gene matches. Germline V gene data show CDR1 as LNHNV and CDR2 as YYDKDF (reference sequence). The CDR3 loop is CATTRRQGRNSPLHF. CDR3 nucleotide sequence: TGTGCCACCACCAGGCGACAGGGTCGTAACTCACCCCTCCACTTT.

V and J are TRBV2 and TRBJ2-2, with TRBD1 identical over 8 bases. This CDR3 region has 17 residues. The V gene end was trimmed by 4 bases and the J gene end by 1 base; junction bases not matched to a gene: 8. The germline V gene encodes CDR1 SNHLY and CDR2 FYNNEI. In nucleotides, the CDR3 is TGTGCCAGCAGTGGGGGGTTCGGACAGGGGAACACCGGGGAGCTGTTTTTT. Translation: CASSGGFGQGNTGELFF.

This rearrangement joins TRBV6-5 to TRBJ1-1; D gene ambiguous. Trimming shortened V by 6 bases and J by 1 base, and 12 bases separated the two germline ends. This CDR3 is 14 amino acids long. Germline assignment: CDR1 MNHEY and CDR2 SVGAGI. CDR3 nucleotides: TGTGCCAGCAGCCCGCGACTGAAGAACACTGAAGCTTTCTTT. Translated, it gives CASSPRLKNTEAFF.

The chain uses TRBV30 and TRBJ2-3; no clear D. Germline CDR1 GTSNPN, CDR2 SVGIG (reference sequence). The CDR3 runs to 15 residues. V was cut by 0 bases and J by 0 bases, with 10 bases left in between. This CDR3 reads CAWSVTAPSTDTQYF. In nucleotides, the CDR3 is TGTGCCTGGAGTGTAACAGCCCCTAGCACAGATACGCAGTATTTT.

The chain has TRBV19 and TRBJ1-2; D not resolved. The V gene's germline CDR1 is LNHDA and CDR2 SQIVND (reference sequence). V was pared by 1 base and J by 4 bases, with 10 bases between. The CDR3 runs 14 residues. The CDR3 DNA reads as TGTGCCAGTAGTATAGGCCCGGGGTCCTATGGCTACACCTTC. Translated: CASSIGPGSYGYTF.

The J gene is TRBJ2-1, the V gene TRBV2, with TRBD2 matching 13 bases. CDR1 is SNHLY and CDR2 is FYNNEI in the germline V gene. The ends lost 2 bases at V and 7 bases at J; junction bases unmatched: 2. CDR3 size: 15 residues. CDR3 sequence reads: CASSESLAGGNEQFF. The CDR3 DNA reads as TGTGCCAGCAGTGAATCACTAGCGGGAGGGAATGAGCAGTTCTTC.

The chain links TRBV9 to TRBJ1-2, with D possibly matching TRBD1 (5 bases). CDR1 is SGDLS and CDR2 is YYNGEE in the germline V gene. The CDR3 runs to 13 residues. V was shortened by 3 bases and J by 8 bases, with 14 bases between the two germline ends. CDR3 in DNA: TGTGCCAGCAGCGAGTCTACCCGGGGGGGCTACACCTTC. Encoded protein: CASSESTRGGYTF.

J is TRBJ1-2 and V is TRBV15; D ambiguous. Trimming cost V 1 base and J 0 bases, with 9 bases left between them. CDR3 length: 15 residues. Germline CDR1 and CDR2: LNHNV and YYDKDF (reference sequence). The DNA of the CDR3 is TGTGCCACCAGCAGAGTAACTCTCACTAACTATGGCTACACCTTC. Its translation: CATSRVTLTNYGYTF.

J is TRBJ2-7 and V is TRBV2, with 14 bases identical to TRBD2. Germline trimming cut 5 bases from V and 6 bases from J; bases unmatched to any gene: 6. Germline V gene data show CDR1 as SNHLY and CDR2 as FYNNEI. CDR3 length: 15 amino acids. The CDR3 DNA sequence: TGTGCCAGCAGTTACCCTGGACTAGCGGGAGGCGAGCAGTACTTC. Amino acids: CASSYPGLAGGEQYF.

This sequence joins TRBV30 and TRBJ2-1, with D tentatively TRBD1 (6 bases). The CDR3 runs 15 residues. The germline V and J ends were trimmed by 0 bases and 3 bases, with 12 bases remaining between them. The germline gives CDR1 GTSNPN, CDR2 SVGIG (reference sequence). The CDR3 loop reads CAWSVRGFIYNEQFF. The CDR3 DNA follows: TGTGCCTGGAGTGTTAGGGGGTTCATCTACAATGAGCAGTTCTTC.

V and J are TRBV6-2 or TRBV6-3 and TRBJ2-1, with D maybe TRBD2 (5 bases). The V gene's germline CDR1 is MNHEY and CDR2 SVGEGT. This CDR3 comprises 12 residues. V was trimmed by 0 bases and J by 10 bases, leaving 7 bases between them. Here the CDR3 DNA reads TGTGCCAGCAGTTACTCGCGGAGGGAGCAGTTCTTC. Amino acids: CASSYSRREQFF.

The DNA of the CDR3 is TGTGCCAGCAGCCGAGGATTGAACACTGAAGCTTTCTTT. It codes for CASSRGLNTEAFF. V usage is TRBV12-3 or TRBV12-4 and J usage is TRBJ1-1; D is uncertain. The CDR3 runs 13 residues. Trimming pared 6 bases from V and 0 bases from J, leaving 8 bases between.